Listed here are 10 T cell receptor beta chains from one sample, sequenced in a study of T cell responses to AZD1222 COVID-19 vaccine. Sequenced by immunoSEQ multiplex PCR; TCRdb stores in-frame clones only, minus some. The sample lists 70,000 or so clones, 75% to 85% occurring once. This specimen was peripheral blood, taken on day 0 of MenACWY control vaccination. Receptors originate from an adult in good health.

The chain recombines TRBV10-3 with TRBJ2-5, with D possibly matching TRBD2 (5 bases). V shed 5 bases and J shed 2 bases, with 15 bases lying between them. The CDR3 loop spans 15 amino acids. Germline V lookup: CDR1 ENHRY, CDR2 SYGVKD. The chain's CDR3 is CAISSTGSLQETQYF. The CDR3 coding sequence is TGTGCCATCAGTTCCACGGGGTCCCTGCAAGAGACCCAGTACTTC.

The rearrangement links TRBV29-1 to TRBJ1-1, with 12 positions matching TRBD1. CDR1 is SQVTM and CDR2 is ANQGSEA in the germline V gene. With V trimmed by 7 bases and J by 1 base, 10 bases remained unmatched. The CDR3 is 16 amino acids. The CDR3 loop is CSGSDPGQGANTEAFF. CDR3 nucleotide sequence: TGCAGCGGCAGCGACCCGGGACAGGGGGCGAACACTGAAGCTTTCTTT.

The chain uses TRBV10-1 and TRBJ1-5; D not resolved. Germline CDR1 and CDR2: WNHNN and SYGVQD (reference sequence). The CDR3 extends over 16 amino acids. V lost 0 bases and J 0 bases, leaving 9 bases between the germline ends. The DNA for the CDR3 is TGCGCCAGCAGTGAGTCGGGAGGCGATAGCAATCAGCCCCAGCATTTT. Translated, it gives CASSESGGDSNQPQHF.

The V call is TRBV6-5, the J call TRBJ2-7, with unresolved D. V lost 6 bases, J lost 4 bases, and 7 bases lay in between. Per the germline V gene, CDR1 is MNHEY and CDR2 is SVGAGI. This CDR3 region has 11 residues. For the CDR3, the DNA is TGTGCCAGCAGCCTAACTTACGAGCAGTACTTC. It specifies CASSLTYEQYF.

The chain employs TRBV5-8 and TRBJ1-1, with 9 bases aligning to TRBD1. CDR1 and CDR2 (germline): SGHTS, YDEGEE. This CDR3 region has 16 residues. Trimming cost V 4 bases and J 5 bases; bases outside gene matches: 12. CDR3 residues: CASSLRDRVAGTEAFF. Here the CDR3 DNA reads TGTGCCAGCAGCCTAAGGGACAGGGTTGCTGGAACTGAAGCTTTCTTT.

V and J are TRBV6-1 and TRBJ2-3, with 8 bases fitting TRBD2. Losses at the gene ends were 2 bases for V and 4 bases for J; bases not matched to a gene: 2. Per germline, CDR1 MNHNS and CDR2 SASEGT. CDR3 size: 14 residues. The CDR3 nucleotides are TGTGCCAGCAGTGAACTCGGGGGGGCAGATACGCAGTATTTT. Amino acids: CASSELGGADTQYF.

The CDR3 DNA is TGTGCCAGCAGCTTAGCGGGAGCCTACAATGAGCAGTTCTTC. Translating it yields CASSLAGAYNEQFF. The genes are TRBV7-2 and TRBJ2-1; TRBD2 is a possible D gene (5 bases). Trimming pared 0 bases from V and 2 bases from J, leaving 5 bases between. The CDR3 runs 14 residues. Germline CDR1 is SGHTA and CDR2 is FQGNSA.

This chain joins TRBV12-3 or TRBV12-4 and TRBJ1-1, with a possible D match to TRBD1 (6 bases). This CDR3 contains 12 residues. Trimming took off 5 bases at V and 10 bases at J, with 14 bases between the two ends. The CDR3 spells CASSPAGVGAFF. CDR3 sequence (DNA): TGTGCCAGCAGTCCCGCAGGGGTAGGAGCTTTCTTT.

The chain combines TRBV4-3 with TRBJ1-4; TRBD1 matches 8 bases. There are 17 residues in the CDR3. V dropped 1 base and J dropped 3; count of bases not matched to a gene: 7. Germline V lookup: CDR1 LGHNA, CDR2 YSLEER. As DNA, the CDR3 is TGCGCCAGCAGCCAAGCCGTCCCGGGACAGGCTAATGAAAAACTGTTTTTT. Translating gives CASSQAVPGQANEKLFF.

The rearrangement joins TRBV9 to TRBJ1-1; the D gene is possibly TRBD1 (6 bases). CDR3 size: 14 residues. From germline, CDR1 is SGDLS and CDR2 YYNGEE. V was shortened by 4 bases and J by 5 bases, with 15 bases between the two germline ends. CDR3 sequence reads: CASSLTGGETEAFF. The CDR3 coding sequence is TGTGCCAGCAGCCTCACCGGGGGCGAAACTGAAGCTTTCTTT.